Below, 5 T cell receptor beta chains from the same sample are listed, as sequenced in a study of shared clonotypes between healthy human individuals. Selected positively for CCR7 and CD45RO-negative, naive CD8 cells excluded terminally differentiated effector memory CD45RA+ cells. Method: immunoSEQ multiplex PCR; TCRdb's copy keeps in-frame clones and lacks some. The table lists about 2.1 million clones, about 94% of them singletons. Specimen: naive CD8+ T cells from PBMCs. Receptors were obtained from a man between 18 and 35 years old in good health. Some clones in this sample may be carry-over from other donors' samples.

V gene TRBV15 combines with J gene TRBJ1-1, with D possibly being TRBD1 (6 bases). Trimming removed 0 bases at V and 2 bases at J, with 13 bases between. This CDR3 has 16 amino acids. Per the germline V gene, CDR1 is LNHNV and CDR2 is YYDKDF (reference sequence). The CDR3 region is CATSRDGEGTNTEAFF. DNA of the CDR3: TGTGCCACCAGCAGAGATGGCGAAGGGACAAACACTGAAGCTTTCTTT.

The V and J genes are TRBV28 and TRBJ1-5, with no clear D. Trimming stripped 4 bases from V and 5 bases from J, with 12 bases between. The CDR3 is made up of 14 amino acids. Germline loops: CDR1 MDHEN, CDR2 SYDVKM. CDR3 region: CASSWSPVDQPQHF. CDR3 bases: TGTGCCAGCAGTTGGAGCCCGGTAGATCAGCCCCAGCATTTT.

The chain recombines TRBV19 with TRBJ2-5, with 7 bases fitting TRBD1. Germline V gives CDR1 LNHDA, CDR2 SQIVND (reference sequence). Unmatched junction bases numbered 6, after V lost 6 bases and J lost 2 bases. The CDR3 covers 14 residues. In DNA form, the CDR3 reads TGTGCCAGTAGCCCAGACAGGGATCAAGAGACCCAGTACTTC. As protein: CASSPDRDQETQYF. Using reference TRBV19 and TRBJ2-5 for the parts outside the CDR3, the full variable domain is DGGITQSPKYLFRKEGQNVTLSCEQNLNHDAMYWYRQDPGQGLRLIYYSQIVNDFQKGDIAEGYSVSREKKESFPLTVTSAQKNPTAFYLCASSPDRDQETQYFGPGTRLLVL.

A remark on this clone: A read error may produce the germline difference seen at one junction end. This sequence joins TRBV28 and TRBJ2-7; 7 bases fit TRBD2. CDR1 and CDR2 from the germline V gene are MDHEN and SYDVKM. The CDR3 spans 15 residues. The CDR3, as DNA: TGTGCCAGCAGTTTCCGGGACTATAAGAACTACGAGCAGCACTTC. Protein product: CASSFRDYKNYEQHF. Using reference TRBV28 and TRBJ2-7 for the parts outside the CDR3, the full variable domain is DVKVTQSSRYLVKRTGEKVFLECVQDMDHENMFWYRQDPGLGLRLIYFSYDVKMKEKGDIPEGYSVSREKKERFSLILESASTNQTSMYLCASSFRDYKNYEQHFGPGTRLTVT.

In its sample, this clone was seen once. The rearrangement uses TRBV9 and TRBJ2-7; D ambiguous. Trimming shortened V by 0 bases and J by 4 bases, and 14 bases separated the two germline ends. Germline loops: CDR1 SGDLS, CDR2 YYNGEE. The CDR3 length is 15 residues. The CDR3 spells CASSVGAGEMYEQYF. CDR3 DNA: TGTGCCAGCAGCGTAGGTGCCGGAGAGATGTACGAGCAGTACTTC.